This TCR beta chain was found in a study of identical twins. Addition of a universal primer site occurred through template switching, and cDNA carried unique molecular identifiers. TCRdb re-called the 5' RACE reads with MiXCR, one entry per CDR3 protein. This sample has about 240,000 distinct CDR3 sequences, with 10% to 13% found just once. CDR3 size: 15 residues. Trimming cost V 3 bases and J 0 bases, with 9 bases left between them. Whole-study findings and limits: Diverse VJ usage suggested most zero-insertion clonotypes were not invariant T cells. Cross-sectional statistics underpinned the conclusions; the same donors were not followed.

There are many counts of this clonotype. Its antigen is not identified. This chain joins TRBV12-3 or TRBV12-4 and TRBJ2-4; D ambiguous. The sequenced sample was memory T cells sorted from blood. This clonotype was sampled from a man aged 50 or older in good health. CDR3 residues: CASSLDGLAKNIQYF. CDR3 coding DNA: TGTGCCAGCAGTTTGGACGGTTTAGCCAAAAACATTCAGTACTTC.